The source of this TCR beta chain is a study of cytomegalovirus exposure and HLA in healthy donors. Overall study: The approximately 130 validation repertoires matched the roughly 700 first-cohort repertoires in platform, a later analysis reported.

The protocol was immunoSEQ multiplex PCR, while the TCRdb copy is restricted to in-frame clones and leaves out a portion. The sample includes about 120,000 clones, approximately 89% seen only once; the top ten take under 2%. While the first cohort had about 610 subjects, the donors belonged to the separate validation cohort of roughly 120 subjects. Concerning this clone itself: Antigen: not known.

The length of the CDR3 is 17 residues. The V gene's germline CDR1 is SGDLS and CDR2 YYNGEE. V lost 5 bases and J lost 1, with 21 bases in between. Study-wide results and limits: Reports indicated that the classifier achieved high specificity and sensitivity in diagnosing cytomegalovirus status. Despite most TCR sequences being rare, some public TCRs occurred in many donors.

The receptor comes from a woman under 30 in good health and CMV-seronegative. The sequenced material came from PBMCs. V usage is TRBV9 and J usage is TRBJ1-1, with a tentative D call TRBD1 (6 bases). CDR3 residues: CASSPSTGTRPNTEAFF. CDR3 in DNA: TGTGCCAGCAGTCCCTCCACAGGGACACGGCCGAACACTGAAGCTTTCTTT. The full variable domain, rest sourced from reference TRBV9 and TRBJ1-1, is DSGVTQTPKHLITATGQRVTLRCSPRSGDLSVYWYQQSLDQGLQFLIQYYNGEERAKGNILERFSAQQFPDLHSELNLSSLELGDSALYFCASSPSTGTRPNTEAFFGQGTRLTVV.